These 32 T cell receptor beta chains were sequenced from one sample in a study of T cell responses to AZD1222 COVID-19 vaccine. Clones were read by immunoSEQ multiplex PCR, and TCRdb kept only the in-frame ones, dropping some. The table records some 70,000 clones, roughly 80% of them present only once. Sequencing used peripheral blood, obtained 28 days after the second AZD1222 dose. The origin of the receptors is an adult who received the AZD1222 COVID-19 vaccine.

The chain uses TRBV11-2 and TRBJ2-1; possible D gene TRBD1, 6 bases. Germline CDR1 and CDR2: SGHAT and FQNNGV. The CDR3 has 13 residues. Trimming took 1 base from V and 10 from J, leaving 11 bases between them. CDR3 nucleotides: TGTGCCAGCAGCTTAGGAGCTAGGGGGGAGCAGTTCTTC. Translated, it gives CASSLGARGEQFF.

This chain connects TRBV11-2 to TRBJ2-5, with 11 bases fitting TRBD2. Germline V gene lookup returns CDR1 SGHAT and CDR2 FQNNGV. Losses at the gene ends were 1 base for V and 5 bases for J; bases not matched to a gene: 3. This CDR3 contains 15 residues. This CDR3 is CASSLGGLAVETQYF. The CDR3 DNA is TGTGCCAGCAGCTTAGGGGGACTAGCGGTGGAGACCCAGTACTTC. Supplemented by reference TRBV11-2 and TRBJ2-5, the full variable domain reads EAGVAQSPRYKIIEKRQSVAFWCNPISGHATLYWYQQILGQGPKLLIQFQNNGVVDDSQLPKDRFSAERLKGVDSTLKIQPAKLEDSAVYLCASSLGGLAVETQYFGPGTRLLVL.

The chain carries TRBV6-5 and TRBJ2-7, with D perhaps TRBD1 or TRBD2 (5 bases each). Trimming left V 2 bases short and J 3 bases short, with 11 bases between. The CDR3 runs 14 residues. Germline lookup yields CDR1 MNHEY and CDR2 SVGAGI. The CDR3 reads CASSYGGTGYEQYF. The CDR3 region has the DNA TGTGCCAGCAGTTACGGGGGAACTGGCTACGAGCAGTACTTC.

This clone is categorized as hyperexpanded (1% or more). The junction differs from germline at one of its ends, possibly a read error. The chain combines TRBV7-7 with TRBJ1-3; D ambiguous. The germline gives CDR1 SSHAT, CDR2 FNYEAQ (reference sequence). There are 16 residues in the CDR3. This CDR3 is CASSAAGPYSGNTIYF. CDR3 DNA: TGTGCTAGCAGCGCGGCCGGGCCGTACTCTGGAAACACCATATATTTT.

J is TRBJ1-1 and V is TRBV19, with D possibly being TRBD1 (6 bases). The length of the CDR3 is 13 residues. Germline CDR1 reads LNHDA; CDR2 reads SQIVND (reference sequence). V was pared by 6 bases and J by 3 bases, with 11 bases between. CDR3 nucleotides: TGTGCCAGTAGCCGACGGACAGACACTGAAGCTTTCTTT. Its protein is CASSRRTDTEAFF.

The chain links TRBV2 to TRBJ2-7; 10 bases map to TRBD2. The CDR3 sequence is 15 residues long. Germline V gene sequence: CDR1 SNHLY, CDR2 FYNNEI. V lost 4 bases to trimming and J lost 2 bases; unmatched junction nucleotides: 5. DNA for the CDR3: TGTGCCAGCAGTGGTCTAGCGGGGGTCCCCTACGAGCAGTACTTC. It is translated as CASSGLAGVPYEQYF. Using reference TRBV2 and TRBJ2-7 for the parts outside the CDR3, the full variable domain is EPEVTQTPSHQVTQMGQEVILRCVPISNHLYFYWYRQILGQKVEFLVSFYNNEISEKSEIFDDQFSVERPDGSNFTLKIRSTKLEDSAMYFCASSGLAGVPYEQYFGPGTRLTVT.

V is TRBV3-1 (or the pseudogene TRBV3-2) and J is TRBJ1-2; D is possibly TRBD1 (5 bases). With 4 bases removed from V and 5 bases from J, the gap between germline ends came to 17 bases. The CDR3 loop spans 15 amino acids. Germline CDR1 reads LGHDT; CDR2 reads YNNKEL (reference sequence). The CDR3 spells CASSPASGELYGYTF. CDR3 nucleotide sequence: TGTGCCAGCAGCCCGGCGTCGGGGGAGCTTTATGGCTACACCTTC.

This clone was observed once. The chain employs TRBV18 and TRBJ1-1; TRBD1 might be the D (5 bases). The CDR3 spans 13 residues. V was trimmed by 3 bases and J by 7 bases, leaving 12 bases between them. Germline V gene sequence: CDR1 KGHSH, CDR2 LQKENI. CDR3 protein: CASSPSDTREAFF. The CDR3 DNA reads as TGTGCCAGCTCACCTTCGGACACGCGTGAAGCTTTCTTT.

The chain is built from TRBV6-2 or TRBV6-3 and TRBJ2-7; D may be TRBD2 (5 bases). The CDR3 is made up of 11 amino acids. Deletions cut 5 bases from V and 5 bases from J, with 7 bases between. Germline V CDR1 and CDR2: MNHEY, SVGEGT. The CDR3 nucleotides are TGTGCCAGCAGTCGAGGGAACGAGCAGTACTTC. This codes for CASSRGNEQYF.

J is TRBJ2-5 and V is TRBV9; TRBD2 is a possible D gene (5 bases). Germline loops: CDR1 SGDLS, CDR2 YYNGEE. V was trimmed by 0 bases and J by 1 base, leaving 10 bases between them. CDR3 size: 15 residues. The CDR3 loop reads CASSVAGTSQETQYF. In DNA form, the CDR3 reads TGTGCCAGCAGCGTAGCGGGAACAAGCCAAGAGACCCAGTACTTC.

This clone was seen once. This chain links TRBV7-9 with TRBJ2-5; 16 bases match TRBD2. V was pared by 5 bases and J by 4 bases, with 7 bases of the junction left unmatched. The CDR3 has 17 amino acids. Germline values: CDR1 SEHNR, CDR2 FQNEAQ (reference sequence). As DNA, the CDR3 is TGTGCCAGCAGCCGAGGGACTAGCGGGGGGGCCTTAGAGACCCAGTACTTC. It is translated as CASSRGTSGGALETQYF. The full variable domain, with the rest looked up from reference TRBV7-9 and TRBJ2-5, is DTGVSQNPRHKITKRGQNVTFRCDPISEHNRLYWYRQTLGQGPEFLTYFQNEAQLEKSRLLSDRFSAERPKGSFSTLEIQRTEQGDSAMYLCASSRGTSGGALETQYFGPGTRLLVL.

The rearrangement uses TRBV18 and TRBJ1-2; D perhaps matches TRBD1 (6 bases). V lost 8 bases to trimming and J lost 0 bases, with 10 bases between them. The length of the CDR3 is 13 residues. Germline CDR1 reads KGHSH; CDR2 reads LQKENI. For the CDR3, the DNA is TGTGCCAGCGGCAGGGGTACTAACTATGGCTACACCTTC. Translated, it gives CASGRGTNYGYTF. Full variable domain (rest looked up from reference TRBV18 and TRBJ1-2): NAGVMQNPRHLVRRRGQEARLRCSPMKGHSHVYWYRQLPEEGLKFMVYLQKENIIDESGMPKERFSAEFPKEGPSILRIQQVVRGDSAAYFCASGRGTNYGYTFGSGTRLTVV.

V is TRBV20-1 and J is TRBJ2-1, with D hard to call. This CDR3 has 14 amino acids. The germline V and J ends were trimmed by 3 bases and 3 bases, with 12 bases remaining between them. Germline V gives CDR1 DFQATT, CDR2 SNEGSKA (reference sequence). Here the CDR3 reads CSASAQIGYNEQFF. In nucleotides, the CDR3 is TGCAGTGCTAGTGCCCAAATAGGCTACAATGAGCAGTTCTTC.

The chain combines TRBV29-1 with TRBJ2-5; D is possibly TRBD1 (6 bases). The CDR3 consists of 13 residues. The germline V gene has CDR1 SQVTM and CDR2 ANQGSEA. V was shortened by 4 bases and J by 4 bases, with 13 bases between the two germline ends. CDR3 region: CSVVAGDGETQYF. The CDR3 DNA follows: TGCAGCGTTGTTGCAGGGGACGGAGAGACCCAGTACTTC.

The count of this clone is one. This chain connects TRBV12-3 or TRBV12-4 to TRBJ1-2; maybe TRBD1 (5 bases). With 3 bases removed from V and 7 bases from J, the gap between germline ends came to 12 bases. The CDR3 has 13 residues. DNA of the CDR3: TGTGCCAGCAGTTTCTGGGGCGCGGGTGGCTACACCTTC. It codes for CASSFWGAGGYTF.

The chain uses TRBV5-6 and TRBJ1-2; D uncertain. Germline values: CDR1 SGHDT, CDR2 YYEEEE. The CDR3 contains 12 residues. Deletions cut 0 bases from V and 5 bases from J, with 5 bases between. CDR3 nucleotides: TGTGCCAGCAGCTTGGAGGATTATGGCTACACCTTC. Residues: CASSLEDYGYTF. The full variable domain, completed using reference TRBV5-6 and TRBJ1-2, is DAGVTQSPTHLIKTRGQQVTLRCSPKSGHDTVSWYQQALGQGPQFIFQYYEEEERQRGNFPDRFSGHQFPNYSSELNVNALLLGDSALYLCASSLEDYGYTFGSGTRLTVV.

This chain joins TRBV6-5 and TRBJ1-1; 8 bases agree with TRBD1. V was clipped by 2 bases and J by 3 bases; unmatched bases: 8. The CDR3 runs 16 residues. From germline, CDR1 is MNHEY and CDR2 SVGAGI. CDR3 loop: CASSYGQGAADTEAFF. Written as DNA, the CDR3 is TGTGCCAGCAGTTACGGGCAGGGGGCGGCCGACACTGAAGCTTTCTTT.

The rearrangement uses TRBV12-3 or TRBV12-4 and TRBJ1-2, with D unresolved. The germline V and J ends were trimmed by 5 bases and 7 bases, with 14 bases remaining between them. The CDR3 is 13 residues long. CDR3 protein: CASSPDRSTGYTF. The CDR3 DNA reads TGTGCCAGCAGTCCGGACCGATCCACTGGCTACACCTTC.

The gene calls are TRBV5-1 and TRBJ2-2; D is uncertain. Germline values: CDR1 SGHRS, CDR2 YFSETQ. The CDR3 is 13 residues long. V was shortened by 7 bases and J by 0 bases, with 7 bases between the two germline ends. Written as DNA, the CDR3 is TGCGCCAGCCAATACACGAACACCGGGGAGCTGTTTTTT. Translated, it gives CASQYTNTGELFF.

This chain joins TRBV7-9 and TRBJ2-7; possible D gene TRBD1, 6 bases. Per germline, CDR1 SEHNR and CDR2 FQNEAQ (reference sequence). V shed 2 bases and J shed 3 bases, with 8 bases lying between them. This CDR3 comprises 13 residues. In DNA, the CDR3 is TGTGCCAGCAGCTTACTCAGGGGCTACGAGCAGTACTTC. It specifies CASSLLRGYEQYF.

This clone has just one count. This chain connects TRBV7-9 to TRBJ2-2; no definite D call. Between the trimmed V and J ends, which lost 0 bases and 9 bases, there was a span of 8 bases. Germline lookup yields CDR1 SEHNR and CDR2 FQNEAQ (reference sequence). The CDR3 is made up of 13 amino acids. The CDR3 DNA reads as TGTGCCAGCAGCTTAGCACCCACGAGGGAGCTGTTTTTT. It encodes CASSLAPTRELFF. The full variable domain, in which reference TRBV7-9 and TRBJ2-2 provide the parts outside the CDR3, is DTGVSQNPRHKITKRGQNVTFRCDPISEHNRLYWYRQTLGQGPEFLTYFQNEAQLEKSRLLSDRFSAERPKGSFSTLEIQRTEQGDSAMYLCASSLAPTRELFFGEGSRLTVL.

The chain recombines TRBV29-1 with TRBJ2-1, with a weak D call TRBD1 (5 bases). The CDR3 sequence is 13 residues long. V was clipped by 1 base and J by 7 bases, with 11 bases between them. The germline V gene has CDR1 SQVTM and CDR2 ANQGSEA. The CDR3: CSVEGQGLNEQFF. CDR3 DNA sequence: TGCAGCGTTGAAGGTCAGGGTCTGAATGAGCAGTTCTTC.

V is TRBV4-3 and J is TRBJ2-1, with 11 bases matching TRBD2. Germline V lookup: CDR1 LGHNA, CDR2 YSLEER. The CDR3 sequence is 16 residues long. V gave up 1 base and J gave up 4 bases; unmatched junction bases: 3. The CDR3 coding sequence is TGCGCCAGCAGCCAAGCCGGGACTAGCGGTTACAATGAGCAGTTCTTC. Translation gives CASSQAGTSGYNEQFF.

The J gene is TRBJ1-2, the V gene TRBV10-3; 7 nucleotides align to TRBD1. Unmatched junction bases numbered 8, after V lost 6 bases and J lost 1 base. This CDR3 is 15 amino acids long. The germline V gene encodes CDR1 ENHRY and CDR2 SYGVKD. The CDR3 here is CAISDPGQINYGYTF. Written as DNA, the CDR3 is TGTGCCATCAGCGACCCGGGACAGATTAACTATGGCTACACCTTC.

This sequence joins TRBV12-3 or TRBV12-4 and TRBJ1-1; TRBD1 agrees at 7 bases. The CDR3 consists of 13 residues. The trim removed 3 bases at V and 7 bases at J, leaving 5 bases unmatched. CDR3 amino acids: CASSFKGAFEAFF. In nucleotides, the CDR3 is TGTGCCAGCAGTTTTAAGGGGGCGTTTGAAGCTTTCTTT.

The chain links TRBV6-1 to TRBJ2-7; the D gene could be TRBD1 or TRBD2 (5 bases each). V shed 3 bases and J shed 9 bases, with 18 bases lying between them. The CDR3 has 14 residues. Germline CDR1 and CDR2: MNHNS and SASEGT. CDR3 residues: CASSEYGATTGQYF. CDR3 nucleotide sequence: TGTGCCAGCAGTGAGTACGGGGCCACCACCGGGCAGTACTTC.

V is TRBV18 and J is TRBJ1-2, with 10 positions matching TRBD1. Trimming took 8 bases from V and 4 from J; bases not matched to a gene: 10. In germline, CDR1 is KGHSH, CDR2 LQKENI. CDR3 length: 15 residues. CDR3 sequence (DNA): TGTGCCAGCCACCCTCCGGGACAGGGGCCCTATGGCTACACCTTC. Its translation: CASHPPGQGPYGYTF.

The V and J genes are TRBV27 and TRBJ1-1, with TRBD1 matching 7 bases. The CDR3 has 15 amino acids. Germline V CDR1 and CDR2: MNHEY, SMNVEV (reference sequence). Unmatched junction bases numbered 11, after V lost 7 bases and J lost 3 bases. Here the CDR3 reads CASNREGGLYTEAFF. The CDR3, as DNA: TGTGCCAGCAACAGGGAAGGGGGCTTGTACACTGAAGCTTTCTTT.

The rearrangement joins TRBV28 to TRBJ1-1; the D is unclear. The ends were cut back, 2 bases at V and 8 bases at J, with 6 bases in the middle. Germline lookup yields CDR1 MDHEN and CDR2 SYDVKM. There are 11 residues in the CDR3. Written as DNA, the CDR3 is TGTGCCAGCAGTTTAAGGTGGGAAGCTTTCTTT. It codes for CASSLRWEAFF.

The V gene is TRBV5-8, the J gene TRBJ1-6; 9 bases are shared with TRBD1. After removal of 3 bases from V and 9 bases from J, the junction contained 4 bases not matched to a gene. The CDR3 has 14 residues. Germline V gene lookup returns CDR1 SGHTS and CDR2 YDEGEE. CDR3 loop: CASSSGTGSSPLHF. For the CDR3, the DNA is TGTGCCAGCAGCTCCGGGACAGGGAGTTCACCCCTCCACTTT.

V gene TRBV19 combines with J gene TRBJ2-5; TRBD1 agrees at 8 bases. This CDR3 region has 17 residues. Germline loops: CDR1 LNHDA, CDR2 SQIVND (reference sequence). V lost 4 bases, J lost 4 bases, and 14 bases stayed unmatched. CDR3 sequence (DNA): TGTGCCAGTAGTAGATCGGACAGGGCCCAGTTAGGAGAGACCCAGTACTTC. Encoded protein: CASSRSDRAQLGETQYF. Drawing the rest from reference TRBV19 and TRBJ2-5, the complete variable domain is DGGITQSPKYLFRKEGQNVTLSCEQNLNHDAMYWYRQDPGQGLRLIYYSQIVNDFQKGDIAEGYSVSREKKESFPLTVTSAQKNPTAFYLCASSRSDRAQLGETQYFGPGTRLLVL.

The gene calls are TRBV5-1 and TRBJ1-1, with TRBD1 as a possible D gene (5 bases). Germline V gene sequence: CDR1 SGHRS, CDR2 YFSETQ. V shed 0 bases and J shed 8 bases, with 8 bases lying between them. The CDR3 consists of 12 residues. The CDR3 spells CASSLGGWEAFF. Written as DNA, the CDR3 is TGCGCCAGCAGCTTGGGGGGCTGGGAAGCTTTCTTT.